Listed below are T cell receptor beta chains from one sample, sequenced in a study of shared clonotypes between healthy human individuals. Profiled with immunoSEQ multiplex PCR; TCRdb holds only in-frame clones, not every one. The sample carries about 680,000 clones, about 78% recorded once. The sequencing input was memory CD4+ T cells sorted from blood. The source is a woman aged 25 to 39 in good health. Each CDR3 is given without its conserved first and last residue. Each record gives: V gene, D gene, J gene, CDR3 protein. D genes are given only for firm matches.

v_gene: TRBV5-1
d_gene: TRBD2
j_gene: TRBJ2-1
CDR3aa: ASSLPLAGEVNEQF

v_gene: TRBV27
d_gene: TRBD1
j_gene: TRBJ2-7
CDR3aa: ASRLKGTANYEQY

v_gene: TRBV5-1
d_gene: .
j_gene: TRBJ1-2
CDR3aa: ASRQQGTNYGYT

v_gene: TRBV2
d_gene: TRBD2
j_gene: TRBJ2-1
CDR3aa: ASSLAGWDEQF

v_gene: TRBV7-9
d_gene: .
j_gene: TRBJ1-1
CDR3aa: ASSLSREAF

v_gene: TRBV7-2
d_gene: TRBD2
j_gene: TRBJ2-7
CDR3aa: ASSRTGTSGSSYEQY

v_gene: TRBV11-3
d_gene: TRBD1
j_gene: TRBJ2-1
CDR3aa: ASSLDGGTGGYNEQF

v_gene: TRBV6-6
d_gene: .
j_gene: TRBJ1-2
CDR3aa: ASRHNDGYT

v_gene: TRBV18
d_gene: TRBD1
j_gene: TRBJ2-7
CDR3aa: ASSPPSGGKSY

v_gene: TRBV15
d_gene: .
j_gene: TRBJ1-2
CDR3aa: ATSRDLRGYT

v_gene: TRBV29-1
d_gene: TRBD2
j_gene: TRBJ2-7
CDR3aa: SAKTSGSSYEQY

v_gene: TRBV7-9
d_gene: TRBD2
j_gene: TRBJ2-7
CDR3aa: ASSLGLTSGPYEQY